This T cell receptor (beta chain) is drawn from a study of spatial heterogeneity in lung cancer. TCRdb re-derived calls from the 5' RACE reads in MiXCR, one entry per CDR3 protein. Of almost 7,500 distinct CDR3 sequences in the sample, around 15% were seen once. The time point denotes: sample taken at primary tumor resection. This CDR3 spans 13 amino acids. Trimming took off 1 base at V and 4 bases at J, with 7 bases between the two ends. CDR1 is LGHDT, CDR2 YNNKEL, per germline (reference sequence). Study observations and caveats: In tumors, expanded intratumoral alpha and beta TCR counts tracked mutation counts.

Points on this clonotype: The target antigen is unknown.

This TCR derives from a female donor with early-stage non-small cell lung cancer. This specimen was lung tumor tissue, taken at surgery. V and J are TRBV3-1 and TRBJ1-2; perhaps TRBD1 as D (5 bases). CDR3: CASSQGQFYGYTF. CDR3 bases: TGTGCCAGCAGCCAAGGACAGTTCTATGGCTACACCTTC.